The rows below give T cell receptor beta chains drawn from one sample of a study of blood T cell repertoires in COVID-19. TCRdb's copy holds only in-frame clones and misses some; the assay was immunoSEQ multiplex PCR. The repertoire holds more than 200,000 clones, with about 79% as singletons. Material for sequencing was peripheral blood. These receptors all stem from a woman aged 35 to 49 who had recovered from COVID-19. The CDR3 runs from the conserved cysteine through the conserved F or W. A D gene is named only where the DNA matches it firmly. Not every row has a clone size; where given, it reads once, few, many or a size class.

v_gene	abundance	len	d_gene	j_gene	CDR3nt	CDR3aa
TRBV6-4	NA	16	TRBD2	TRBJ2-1	TGTGCCAGCAGTACCCAGGGACTAGCGGGGTACAATGAGCAGTTCTTC	CASSTQGLAGYNEQFF
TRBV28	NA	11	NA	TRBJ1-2	TGTGCCAGCACCGGGAACTATGGCTACACCTTC	CASTGNYGYTF
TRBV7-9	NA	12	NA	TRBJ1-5	TGTGCCAGCAGCCGAGGGAATCAGCCCCAGCATTTT	CASSRGNQPQHF
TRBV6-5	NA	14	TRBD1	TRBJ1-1	TGTGCCAGCAGAAGACAGGGAGGGAACACTGAAGCTTTCTTT	CASRRQGGNTEAFF
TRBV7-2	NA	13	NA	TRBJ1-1	TGTGCCAGCAGCTTATTATTGAGCACTGAAGCTTTCTTT	CASSLLLSTEAFF
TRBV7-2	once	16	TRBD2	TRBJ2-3	TGTGCCAGCAGCTTAGGGCTAGCGGTCCGGAAAGATACGCAGTATTTT	CASSLGLAVRKDTQYF
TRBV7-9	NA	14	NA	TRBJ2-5	TGTGCCAGCAGCTTAGTCGGACTTCAAGAGACCCAGTACTTC	CASSLVGLQETQYF
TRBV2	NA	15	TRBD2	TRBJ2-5	TGTGCCAGCAGTTTAGGACTAGCGGGGCAAGAGACCCAGTACTTC	CASSLGLAGQETQYF
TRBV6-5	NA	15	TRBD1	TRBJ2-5	TGTGCCAGCAGACTGGGACAGGGGGCATGGGAGACCCAGTACTTC	CASRLGQGAWETQYF
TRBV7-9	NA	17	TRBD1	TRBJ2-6	TGTGCCAGCAGCTTCCCCACAGGGGGCGCTGGGGCCAACGTCCTGACTTTC	CASSFPTGGAGANVLTF
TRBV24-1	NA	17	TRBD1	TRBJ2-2	TGTGCCACCAGTGATCTAGGGACAGGGGGTGACACCGGGGAGCTGTTTTTT	CATSDLGTGGDTGELFF
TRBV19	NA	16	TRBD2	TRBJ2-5	TGTGCCAGTAGTAGGGGACTAGCGGGGGTACAAGAGACCCAGTACTTC	CASSRGLAGVQETQYF
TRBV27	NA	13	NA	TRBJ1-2	TGTGCCAGCAGTTTAACAGGGTCCTATGGCTACACCTTC	CASSLTGSYGYTF
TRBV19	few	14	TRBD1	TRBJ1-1	TGTGCCAGTAGTCGGGGGGACAGGGAGACTGAAGCTTTCTTT	CASSRGDRETEAFF
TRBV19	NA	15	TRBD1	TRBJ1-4	TGTGCCAGTAGTATAGGGGGGACAGGGGGCGAGAAACTGTTTTTT	CASSIGGTGGEKLFF